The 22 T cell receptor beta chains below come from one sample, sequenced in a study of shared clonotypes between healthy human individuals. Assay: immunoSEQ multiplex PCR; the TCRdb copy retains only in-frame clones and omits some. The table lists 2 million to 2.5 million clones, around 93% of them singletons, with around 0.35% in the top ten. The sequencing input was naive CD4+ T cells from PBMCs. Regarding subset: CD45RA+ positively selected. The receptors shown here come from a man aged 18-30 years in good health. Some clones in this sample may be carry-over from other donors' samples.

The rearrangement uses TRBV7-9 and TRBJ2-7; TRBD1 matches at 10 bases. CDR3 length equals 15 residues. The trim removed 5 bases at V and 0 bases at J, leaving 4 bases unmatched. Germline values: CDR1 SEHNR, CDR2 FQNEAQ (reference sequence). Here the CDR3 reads CASSNRDRGSYEQYF. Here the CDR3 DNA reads TGTGCCAGCAGCAACCGGGACAGGGGCTCCTACGAGCAGTACTTC.

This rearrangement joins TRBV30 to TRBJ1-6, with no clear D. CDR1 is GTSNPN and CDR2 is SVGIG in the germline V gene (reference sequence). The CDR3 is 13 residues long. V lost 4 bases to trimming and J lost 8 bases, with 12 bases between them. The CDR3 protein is CAWKWSFDSPLHF. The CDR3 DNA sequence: TGTGCCTGGAAGTGGTCCTTTGATTCACCCCTCCACTTT.

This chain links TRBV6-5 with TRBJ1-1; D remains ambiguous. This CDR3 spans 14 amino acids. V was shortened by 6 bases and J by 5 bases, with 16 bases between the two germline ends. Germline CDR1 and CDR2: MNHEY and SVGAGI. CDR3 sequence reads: CASSGTNVGTEAFF. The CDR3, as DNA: TGTGCCAGCAGCGGAACGAATGTGGGTACTGAAGCTTTCTTT.

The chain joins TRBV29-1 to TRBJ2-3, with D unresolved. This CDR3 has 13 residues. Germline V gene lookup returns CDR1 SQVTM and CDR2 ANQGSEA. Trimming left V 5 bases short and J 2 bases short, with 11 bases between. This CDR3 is CSVSNVLTDTQYF. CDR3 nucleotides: TGCAGCGTTTCGAACGTGCTCACAGATACGCAGTATTTT.

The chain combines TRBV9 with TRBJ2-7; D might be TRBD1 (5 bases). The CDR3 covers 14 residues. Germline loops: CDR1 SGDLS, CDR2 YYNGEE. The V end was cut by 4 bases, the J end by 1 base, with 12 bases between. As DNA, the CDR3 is TGTGCCAGCAGCCCTTGGGGCGGTTCCTACGAGCAGTACTTC. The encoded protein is CASSPWGGSYEQYF.

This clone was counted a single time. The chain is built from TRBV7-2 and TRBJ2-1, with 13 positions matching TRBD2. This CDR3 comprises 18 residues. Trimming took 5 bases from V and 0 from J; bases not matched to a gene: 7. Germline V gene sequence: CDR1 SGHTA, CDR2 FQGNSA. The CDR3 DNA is TGTGCCAGCAGCGCGAGGGGGACTAGCGGGACCTCCTACAATGAGCAGTTCTTC. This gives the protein CASSARGTSGTSYNEQFF.

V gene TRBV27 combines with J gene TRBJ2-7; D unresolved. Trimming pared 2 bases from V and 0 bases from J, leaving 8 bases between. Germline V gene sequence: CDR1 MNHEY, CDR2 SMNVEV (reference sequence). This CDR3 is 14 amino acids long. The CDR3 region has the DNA TGTGCCAGCAGTTTAAGGGCAACCTCCTACGAGCAGTACTTC. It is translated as CASSLRATSYEQYF.

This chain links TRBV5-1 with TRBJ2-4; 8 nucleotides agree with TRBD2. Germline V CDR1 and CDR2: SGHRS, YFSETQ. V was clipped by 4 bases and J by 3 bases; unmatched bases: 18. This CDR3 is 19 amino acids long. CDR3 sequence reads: CASSHDSRIPGLGKNIQYF. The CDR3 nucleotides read TGCGCCAGCAGCCACGACTCACGAATTCCGGGACTAGGCAAAAACATTCAGTACTTC. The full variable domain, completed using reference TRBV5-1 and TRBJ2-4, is KAGVTQTPRYLIKTRGQQVTLSCSPISGHRSVSWYQQTPGQGLQFLFEYFSETQRNKGNFPGRFSGRQFSNSRSEMNVSTLELGDSALYLCASSHDSRIPGLGKNIQYFGAGTRLSVL.

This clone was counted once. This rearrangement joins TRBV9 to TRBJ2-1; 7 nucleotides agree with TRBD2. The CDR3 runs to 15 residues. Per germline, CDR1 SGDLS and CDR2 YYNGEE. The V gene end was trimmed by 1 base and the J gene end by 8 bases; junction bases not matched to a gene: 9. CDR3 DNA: TGTGCCAGCAGCGTAAGTGCGGGAGTTCAGGATGAGCAGTTCTTC. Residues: CASSVSAGVQDEQFF.

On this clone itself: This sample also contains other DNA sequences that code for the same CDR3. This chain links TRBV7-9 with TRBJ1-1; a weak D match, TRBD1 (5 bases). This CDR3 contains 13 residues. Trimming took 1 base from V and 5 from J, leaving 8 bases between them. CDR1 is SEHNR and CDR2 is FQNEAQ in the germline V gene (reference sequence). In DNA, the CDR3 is TGTGCCAGCAGCTTAGGCGGGGGGACTGAAGCTTTCTTT. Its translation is CASSLGGGTEAFF.

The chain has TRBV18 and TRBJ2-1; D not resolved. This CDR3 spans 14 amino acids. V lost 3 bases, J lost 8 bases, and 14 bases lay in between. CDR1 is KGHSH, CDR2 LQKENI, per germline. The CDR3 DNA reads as TGTGCCAGCTCACCTCGGCTAGTCGTGGATGAGCAGTTCTTC. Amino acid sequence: CASSPRLVVDEQFF.

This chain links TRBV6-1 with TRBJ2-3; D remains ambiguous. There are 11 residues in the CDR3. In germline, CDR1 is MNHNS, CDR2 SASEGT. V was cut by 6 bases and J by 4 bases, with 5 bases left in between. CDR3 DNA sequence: TGTGCCAGCAGCCCTGCAGATACGCAGTATTTT. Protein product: CASSPADTQYF.

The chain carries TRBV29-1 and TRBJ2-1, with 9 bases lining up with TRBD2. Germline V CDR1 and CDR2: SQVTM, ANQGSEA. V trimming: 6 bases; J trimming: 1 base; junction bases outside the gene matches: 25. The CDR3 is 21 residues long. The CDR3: CSVRNPPGVAGERRSYNEQFF. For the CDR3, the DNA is TGCAGCGTCCGCAACCCGCCAGGAGTAGCGGGAGAGAGGAGGTCCTACAATGAGCAGTTCTTC.

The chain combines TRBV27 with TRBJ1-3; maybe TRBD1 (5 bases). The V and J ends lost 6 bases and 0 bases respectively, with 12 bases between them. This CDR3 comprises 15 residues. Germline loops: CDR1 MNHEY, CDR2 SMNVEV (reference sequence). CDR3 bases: TGTGCCAGCAGCCGGGACTTTAGCTCTGGAAACACCATATATTTT. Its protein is CASSRDFSSGNTIYF.

CDR3 sequence: CASVEAGGQFF. The CDR3 DNA is TGTGCCAGCGTAGAAGCGGGAGGGCAGTTCTTC. V usage is TRBV2 and J usage is TRBJ2-1, with 9 bases lining up with TRBD2. The CDR3 covers 11 residues. With 8 bases clipped from V and 12 bases from J, the junction kept 5 bases outside the gene matches. Germline V gene data show CDR1 as SNHLY and CDR2 as FYNNEI.

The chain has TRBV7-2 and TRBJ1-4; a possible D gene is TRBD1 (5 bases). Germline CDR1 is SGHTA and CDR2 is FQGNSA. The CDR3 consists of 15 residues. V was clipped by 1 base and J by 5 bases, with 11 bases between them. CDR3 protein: CASSLEGRANEKLFF. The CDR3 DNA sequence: TGTGCCAGCAGCTTAGAGGGGCGGGCGAATGAAAAACTGTTTTTT.

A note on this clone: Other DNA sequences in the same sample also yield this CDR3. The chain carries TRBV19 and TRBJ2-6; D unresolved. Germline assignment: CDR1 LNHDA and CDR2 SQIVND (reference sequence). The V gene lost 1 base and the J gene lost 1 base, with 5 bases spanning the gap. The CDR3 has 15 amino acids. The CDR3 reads CASSIGGSGANVLTF. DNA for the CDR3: TGTGCCAGTAGTATAGGGGGATCTGGGGCCAACGTCCTGACTTTC. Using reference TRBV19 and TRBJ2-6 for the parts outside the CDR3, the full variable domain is DGGITQSPKYLFRKEGQNVTLSCEQNLNHDAMYWYRQDPGQGLRLIYYSQIVNDFQKGDIAEGYSVSREKKESFPLTVTSAQKNPTAFYLCASSIGGSGANVLTFGAGSRLTVL.

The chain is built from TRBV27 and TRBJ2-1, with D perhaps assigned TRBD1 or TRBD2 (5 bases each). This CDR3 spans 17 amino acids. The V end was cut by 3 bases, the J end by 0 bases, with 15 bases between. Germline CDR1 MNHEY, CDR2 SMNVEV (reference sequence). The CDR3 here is CASSFTLAGGSYNEQFF. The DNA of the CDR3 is TGTGCCAGCAGTTTTACCTTAGCTGGGGGCTCCTACAATGAGCAGTTCTTC.

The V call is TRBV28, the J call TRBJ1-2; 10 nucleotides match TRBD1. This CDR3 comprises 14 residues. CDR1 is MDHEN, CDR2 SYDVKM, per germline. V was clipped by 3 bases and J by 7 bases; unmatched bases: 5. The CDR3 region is CASSFGGTGAGYTF. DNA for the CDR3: TGTGCCAGCAGTTTCGGTGGGACAGGGGCTGGCTACACCTTC.

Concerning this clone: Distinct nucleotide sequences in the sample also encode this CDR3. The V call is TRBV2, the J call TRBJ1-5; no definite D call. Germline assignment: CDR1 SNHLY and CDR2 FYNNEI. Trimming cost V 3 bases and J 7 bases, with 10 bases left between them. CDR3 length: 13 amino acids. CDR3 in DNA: TGTGCCAGCAGTGAGGAGGGTGGCCAGCCCCAGCATTTT. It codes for CASSEEGGQPQHF.

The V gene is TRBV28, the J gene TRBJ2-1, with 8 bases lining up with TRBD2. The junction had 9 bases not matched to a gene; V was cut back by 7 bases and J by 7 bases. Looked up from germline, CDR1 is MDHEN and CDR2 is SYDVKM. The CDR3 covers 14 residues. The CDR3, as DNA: TGTGCCAGCACCATAGCGGGGTTGGAGAATGAGCAGTTCTTC. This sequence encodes CASTIAGLENEQFF.

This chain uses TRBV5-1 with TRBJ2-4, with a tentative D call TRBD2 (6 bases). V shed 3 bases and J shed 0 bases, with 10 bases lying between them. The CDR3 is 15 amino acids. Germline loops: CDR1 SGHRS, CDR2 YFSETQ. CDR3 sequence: CASSSPGGAKNIQYF. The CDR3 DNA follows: TGCGCCAGCAGCTCTCCCGGGGGAGCCAAAAACATTCAGTACTTC.